What follows describes a single TCR beta chain. This clone was picked up one time. Its specific antigen is unknown. No much larger clone is present one base from it, and per-base qualities are unavailable. This record belongs to a study of shared clonotypes between healthy human individuals (dated by TCRdb to 2018 to 2021). About the investigation overall: The cohort included three men and two women between 18 and 49 years of age. Per donor, leukapheresis produced somewhere between about 0.85 and 9.5 billion PBMCs. Different laboratories and diverse techniques were used to prepare libraries and sequence TCR repertoires, to increase sequencing depth and limit assay-specific biases. Per donor, three plates each were used for CD4 naive and CD4 memory, two for CD8 naive, and one for CD8 memory. To estimate repertoire size and how much clonotype sharing occurs between individuals, the study deeply sequenced the blood TCR repertoires of several healthy adults. Overall study outcomes, separate from this receptor: About 5% of naive CD4, roughly 3.5% of naive CD8, about 2.5% of memory CD4, and roughly 0.4% of memory CD8 clonotypes were shared across a few donors. Sampling was restricted to blood, and TCR repertoires in tissues likely differ from the TCR repertoires found in blood. Even with the large sequencing depth, rarefaction of the sorted-subset datasets indicated that sequencing was incomplete. Based on pairwise subsampling, the degree of clonotype sharing among donors was expected to be affected by sequencing depth. Naive subsets generally had larger estimated clonotype richness than memory subsets did. Compared with non-shared clonotypes, clonotypes shared by all four sorted-subset donors had higher generation probabilities. The genetic and exposure-history diversity represented was limited by the small number of donors.

Trimming takes 2 bases from V and 7 bases from J, and the germline ends sit 9 bases apart. There are 13 amino acids in the CDR3, from cysteine to phenylalanine inclusive. Only the CDR3 region is kept as DNA, spanning 39 bases read in frame from base 1. The CDR1 and CDR2 encoded by the germline V gene (reference sequence) are SEHNR and FQNEAQ. TCR CDR3 regions were amplified from genomic DNA by multiplex PCR using the deep immunoSEQ assay. Extracted genomic DNA from each cell subset was distributed evenly across all wells of several immunoSEQ 96-well plates, and each plate was treated as a replicate. For sorted subsets, each replicate PCR was loaded with approximately 200 ng genomic DNA, equivalent to 25,000 to 35,000 T cell genomes. Purified libraries were measured with a Qubit 3.0 fluorometer, size-checked on a Bioanalyzer 2100, and measured again with the KAPA Library Quantification kit. Each immunoSEQ 96-well plate was sequenced on its own single-read 150-cycle Illumina NextSeq 550 flow cell. As for the original processing: Because only junctional sequences without quality scores were contained in the immunoSEQ output, filtering matching that applied to full-length reads could not be performed. Sequences were annotated with PyIR, a Python wrapper for IgBLAST v1.9, and V/J genes and CDR3 were assigned using IMGT germline references. Reads were filtered out if the reads had weak V/J assignments (E-value above 1e-6), no CDR3, stop codons, out-of-frame junctions, or ambiguous translated residues. V3J clonotypes were defined by identical inferred V gene, J gene, and CDR3 amino acid sequence. Percentage overlap between repertoires was computed as shared unique clonotypes divided by the size of the smaller repertoire. Repertoire richness was assessed with RTK rarefaction, the Chao1 estimator, and Recon v2.1 estimates of unobserved clonotypes. Generation probabilities were computed with OLGA for all TCRbeta clonotypes obtained by the gDNA method from several donors. The table comes from immuneACCESS by way of TCRdb, which keeps in-frame sequences with V and J called. Part of the clones is missing from these tables; in studies checked, under half for an unresolved V gene and the rest for unknown reasons. The D gene and trimming were derived from the DNA, and the V and J assignments and clone size from that table. This sample lists 2,500,000 or so clones; over 85% were detected once. Approximately 0.37% of the sample comes from the top ten.

The donors were healthy, HIV-negative adults with no recently reported acute infections or vaccinations. Every donor was a Caucasian adult residing in Nashville, Tennessee, USA. Magnetic negative selection was used to enrich CD4+ T cells, after which naive cells were positively selected on CD45RA and the negative fraction became the memory subset. After blood collection by leukapheresis, PBMCs were isolated using Ficoll-Histopaque density gradient centrifugation and then cryopreserved in the vapor phase of liquid nitrogen. Analytical flow cytometry was used to check the purity and quantity of every magnetically sorted T cell population. Each sorted fraction had its genomic DNA isolated and then quantified by UV absorbance on a Nanodrop 2000c.

The sequenced sample was naive CD4+ T cells from PBMCs. This specimen's cell subset or site label, per the study, means: CD45RA+ positively selected. The TCR was taken from a man aged 18 to 35 in good health. Some clones in this sample may be carry-over from other donors' samples. The V and J genes are TRBV7-9 and TRBJ2-1; D gene: possibly TRBD2, on 6 matching bases. DNA sequence: TGTGCCAGCAGCTTACTAGCGATGAATGAGCAGTTCTTC. This codes for CASSLLAMNEQFF.